The T cell receptor (beta chain) under discussion was sequenced for a study of shared clonotypes between healthy human individuals. Study details: Per donor, CD8 memory used one plate, CD8 naive used two, CD4 memory used three and CD4 naive used three.

TCRdb's copy holds only in-frame clones and misses some; the assay was immunoSEQ multiplex PCR. The table shows 2 million to 2.5 million clones, with approximately 96% occurring only once. The investigators split CD4+ cells into a CD45RA+ naive subset and a CD45RA-negative memory subset. The CDR3 has 16 residues. The V end was cut by 1 base, the J end by 8 bases, with 20 bases between. The germline gives CDR1 SGHVS, CDR2 FQNEAQ. Sequences were obtained from naive CD4+ T cells sorted from blood. Sample subset: CD45RA+ positively selected. This rearrangement joins TRBV7-8 to TRBJ1-2, with D perhaps TRBD1 (5 bases). This receptor was taken from a man between 18 and 29 years old in good health. CDR3 sequence: CASSLVWGGPNKGYTF. CDR3 sequence (DNA): TGTGCCAGCAGCTTAGTTTGGGGGGGACCGAATAAAGGCTACACCTTC.